This passage covers 27 T cell receptor beta chains from one sample sequenced in a study of technical replicates of blood from a few donors. TCRdb keeps only in-frame clones here, not all; method: immunoSEQ multiplex PCR. The data show fewer than 100,000 clones, 95% seen once. Input material: T cells isolated from PBMCs. The receptor set was obtained from a human donor in good health.

J is TRBJ2-7 and V is TRBV18, with 9 bases that match TRBD1. The CDR3 spans 16 residues. The V gene end was trimmed by 8 bases and the J gene end by 2 bases; junction bases not matched to a gene: 13. The germline V gene has CDR1 KGHSH and CDR2 LQKENI. The chain's CDR3 is CASNPYPGQGPYEQYF. As DNA, the CDR3 is TGTGCCAGCAACCCCTACCCGGGACAGGGACCCTACGAGCAGTACTTC.

CDR3 in DNA: TGCGCCAGCAGCTTAACAGGGGGAAGCGAGCAGTACTTC. It translates to CASSLTGGSEQYF. This sequence joins TRBV5-1 and TRBJ2-7; 8 bases match TRBD1. The junction had 4 bases not matched to a gene; V was cut back by 2 bases and J by 6 bases. The germline V gene has CDR1 SGHRS and CDR2 YFSETQ. The CDR3 covers 13 residues.

This chain uses TRBV5-5 with TRBJ1-2; D remains unclear. Germline V lookup: CDR1 SGHKS, CDR2 YYEKEE (reference sequence). The CDR3 is 14 residues long. Trimming removed 0 bases from V and 5 bases from J, with 11 bases in between. The CDR3 protein is CASSLEPEPYGYTF. The CDR3 nucleotides are TGTGCCAGCAGCTTGGAACCAGAACCTTATGGCTACACCTTC.

The chain has TRBV19 and TRBJ1-5, with TRBD1 matching 7 bases. This CDR3 is 13 amino acids long. V shed 10 bases and J 5 bases; nucleotides not matched to a gene: 8. The germline gives CDR1 LNHDA, CDR2 SQIVND (reference sequence). The DNA of the CDR3 is TGTGCCACCGATACAGGGGACTATCAGCCCCAGCATTTT. Amino acid sequence: CATDTGDYQPQHF.

This clone was detected once. V and J are TRBV7-6 and TRBJ1-4, with 10 bases that match TRBD1. The junction had 11 bases not matched to a gene; V was cut back by 2 bases and J by 8 bases. The germline CDR1 and CDR2 sequences are SGHVS and FNYEAQ. CDR3 length: 17 amino acids. Here the CDR3 reads CASSLLGTGVFGEKLFF. The CDR3 nucleotides are TGTGCCAGCAGCTTATTGGGGACAGGGGTTTTTGGCGAAAAACTGTTTTTT.

This chain uses TRBV27 with TRBJ2-5, with no clear D. The J call may be faulty, since TRBJ2-7 better matches the DNA end. Germline lookup yields CDR1 MNHEY and CDR2 SMNVEV (reference sequence). This CDR3 comprises 14 residues. For the CDR3, the DNA is TGTGCCAGCAGTTTAATCGGCACAAACTACGAGCAGTACTTC. Translated: CASSLIGTNYEQYF.

V usage is TRBV7-9 and J usage is TRBJ2-5; TRBD1 agrees at 7 bases. The CDR3 sequence is 14 residues long. Germline V gene lookup returns CDR1 SEHNR and CDR2 FQNEAQ (reference sequence). J gave up 2 bases and V 2 bases, and 2 bases lay outside the gene matches. This CDR3 is CASSLSTGQETQYF. The CDR3 nucleotides are TGTGCCAGCAGCTTATCGACAGGGCAAGAGACCCAGTACTTC.

The J gene is TRBJ2-3, the V gene TRBV6-6, with D unresolved. There are 15 residues in the CDR3. Germline V gene data show CDR1 as MNHNY and CDR2 as SVGAGI (reference sequence). V was clipped by 0 bases and J by 2 bases, with 9 bases between them. CDR3 region: CASSYSILTTDTQYF. CDR3 coding DNA: TGTGCCAGCAGTTACTCCATACTAACCACAGATACGCAGTATTTT.

V is TRBV5-5 and J is TRBJ2-1, with 9 nucleotides matching TRBD1. The trim removed 6 bases at V and 8 bases at J, leaving 12 bases unmatched. CDR1 is SGHKS and CDR2 is YYEKEE in the germline V gene (reference sequence). The length of the CDR3 is 15 residues. For the CDR3, the DNA is TGTGCCAGCACCTCTAGGGGGACAGGGATCGATGAGCAGTTCTTC. It encodes CASTSRGTGIDEQFF.

As concerns this clone: Its ends do not fully match the called genes, so a read error is possible. V usage is TRBV7-7 and J usage is TRBJ2-5, with TRBD2 identical over 12 bases. This CDR3 has 16 residues. Germline values: CDR1 SSHAT, CDR2 FNYEAQ (reference sequence). In DNA form, the CDR3 reads TGTGCTAGCAGTTTTGGACTAGCGGGGCTCCAAGAGACCCAGTACTTC. The encoded protein is CASSFGLAGLQETQYF.

The CDR3 loop is CASSPHRGAYEQYF. CDR3 DNA: TGTGCCAGCAGCCCGCACCGAGGAGCCTACGAGCAGTACTTC. The chain recombines TRBV5-6 with TRBJ2-7; unclear D gene. Germline V gene lookup returns CDR1 SGHDT and CDR2 YYEEEE. CDR3 length equals 14 residues. Trimming shortened V by 4 bases and J by 2 bases, and 13 bases separated the two germline ends.

This chain connects TRBV19 to TRBJ1-2; the D gene is possibly TRBD1 (5 bases). The V and J ends lost 10 bases and 7 bases respectively, with 19 bases between them. Germline V gene lookup returns CDR1 LNHDA and CDR2 SQIVND (reference sequence). This CDR3 spans 13 amino acids. The CDR3 DNA is TGTGCCACCGAGACCCCGACAGACCGTGGCTACACCTTC. This sequence encodes CATETPTDRGYTF.

This clone was detected only once. This chain joins TRBV19 and TRBJ2-3; weak D call: TRBD1 (6 bases). Looked up from germline, CDR1 is LNHDA and CDR2 is SQIVND (reference sequence). V was cut by 4 bases and J by 0 bases, with 14 bases left in between. The CDR3 runs to 16 residues. The CDR3 spells CASSNRDFPSTDTQYF. For the CDR3, the DNA is TGTGCCAGTAGTAACAGGGATTTCCCTAGCACAGATACGCAGTATTTT.

The V gene is TRBV10-3, the J gene TRBJ1-2; TRBD1 agrees at 9 bases. The CDR3 loop spans 15 amino acids. V shed 2 bases, J shed 7 bases, and the junction held 8 bases outside the gene matches. Germline V CDR1 and CDR2: ENHRY, SYGVKD. CDR3 nucleotides: TGTGCCATCAGTGAGCAGCTAGGGACAGGGCCTGGCTACACCTTC. As protein: CAISEQLGTGPGYTF.

The rearrangement joins TRBV30 to TRBJ1-2, with a tentative D call TRBD1 (6 bases). The CDR3 runs to 13 residues. Germline V CDR1 and CDR2: GTSNPN, SVGIG (reference sequence). V shed 3 bases and J shed 6 bases, with 14 bases lying between them. This CDR3 is CAWRLGGYDGYTF. The CDR3 nucleotides are TGTGCCTGGAGATTAGGGGGTTATGATGGCTACACCTTC. Full variable domain (outside the CDR3, taken from reference TRBV30 and TRBJ1-2): SQTIHQWPATLVQPVGSPLSLECTVEGTSNPNLYWYRQAAGRGLQLLFYSVGIGQISSEVPQNLSASRPQDRQFILSSKKLLLSDSGFYLCAWRLGGYDGYTFGSGTRLTVV.

The genes are TRBV5-6 and TRBJ2-7; no firm D call. Germline V gene lookup returns CDR1 SGHDT and CDR2 YYEEEE. CDR3 length equals 12 residues. The germline V and J ends were trimmed by 6 bases and 5 bases, with 12 bases remaining between them. The CDR3 coding sequence is TGTGCCAGCACTTGGAGTTGGGACGAGCAGTACTTC. Protein product: CASTWSWDEQYF.

CDR3 sequence (DNA): TGCGCCAGCAGCCTGCGCGACAGGGGGGACTCTGGGGCCAACGTCCTGACTTTC. Translating gives CASSLRDRGDSGANVLTF. This sequence joins TRBV4-1 and TRBJ2-6, with 9 bases aligning to TRBD1. The ends lost 4 bases at V and 0 bases at J; junction bases unmatched: 7. From germline, CDR1 is MGHRA and CDR2 YSYEKL. The CDR3 is 18 amino acids.

This clone was recorded only once. J is TRBJ2-2 and V is TRBV19; TRBD1 matches at 8 bases. The germline gives CDR1 LNHDA, CDR2 SQIVND (reference sequence). V lost 6 bases and J lost 0; bases outside the gene matches: 3. The CDR3 consists of 15 residues. The DNA of the CDR3 is TGTGCCAGTAGATGGGGACAGGCGAACACCGGGGAGCTGTTTTTT. Translating gives CASRWGQANTGELFF.

A word on this clone: One end of the junction does not line up with germline, which may come from a read error. V and J are TRBV28 and TRBJ2-3; 10 bases agree with TRBD2. Germline V lookup: CDR1 MDHEN, CDR2 SYDVKM. The CDR3 sequence is 17 residues long. This CDR3 is CASRMITSGDLTGTQYF. The CDR3 DNA sequence: TGTGCCAGCAGGATGATCACTAGCGGGGATCTCACAGGTACGCAGTATTTT.

The chain uses TRBV5-5 and TRBJ2-5, with a tentative D call TRBD1 (6 bases). The germline V and J ends were trimmed by 3 bases and 5 bases, with 17 bases remaining between them. This CDR3 contains 15 residues. Germline V gene sequence: CDR1 SGHKS, CDR2 YYEKEE (reference sequence). CDR3 DNA: TGTGCCAGCAGCTCGGGACACCACGCCGGGGAGACCCAGTACTTC. Its translation: CASSSGHHAGETQYF.

The CDR3 coding sequence is TGTGCCAGTAGTGTCGGGACTTCCCTTTCCCACGAGCAGTACTTC. This translates into CASSVGTSLSHEQYF. The rearrangement joins TRBV19 to TRBJ2-7; D possibly corresponds to TRBD2 (6 bases). CDR3 length: 15 residues. V was cut by 5 bases and J by 5 bases, with 19 bases left in between. The germline V gene has CDR1 LNHDA and CDR2 SQIVND (reference sequence).

The chain links TRBV7-3 to TRBJ2-1; 9 bases match TRBD1. J gave up 7 bases and V 4 bases, and 8 bases lay outside the gene matches. The CDR3 length is 15 residues. Germline V lookup: CDR1 SGHTA, CDR2 FQGTGA. The CDR3 loop reads CASSSRDRAKNEQFF. The CDR3 bases are TGTGCCAGCAGCTCCCGGGACAGGGCTAAAAATGAGCAGTTCTTC.

In this sample, this clone turned up once. The gene calls are TRBV2 and TRBJ1-2; 8 bases are shared with TRBD1. The germline CDR1 and CDR2 sequences are SNHLY and FYNNEI. The J segment lost 8 bases and the V segment lost 6 bases, leaving 8 bases of the junction unmatched. This CDR3 has 13 amino acids. CDR3 bases: TGTGCCAGCAGCCGACAGGGGAGCGCGGGCTACACCTTC. Amino acids: CASSRQGSAGYTF. The variable domain in full, with the rest retrieved from reference TRBV2 and TRBJ1-2, is EPEVTQTPSHQVTQMGQEVILRCVPISNHLYFYWYRQILGQKVEFLVSFYNNEISEKSEIFDDQFSVERPDGSNFTLKIRSTKLEDSAMYFCASSRQGSAGYTFGSGTRLTVV.

V is TRBV19 and J is TRBJ2-1; weak D call: TRBD1 (5 bases). Trimming stripped 0 bases from V and 10 bases from J, with 13 bases between. This CDR3 region has 14 residues. Germline lookup yields CDR1 LNHDA and CDR2 SQIVND (reference sequence). CDR3 loop: CASSIDLSRQEQFF. For the CDR3, the DNA is TGTGCCAGTAGTATAGATCTTTCGCGACAGGAGCAGTTCTTC.

This CDR3 is CASSEWLTGGYEQYF. In DNA form, the CDR3 reads TGTGCCAGCAGTGAATGGTTAACAGGGGGGTACGAGCAGTACTTC. The rearrangement uses TRBV6-1 and TRBJ2-7; the match to TRBD1 covers 8 bases. Trimming removed 2 bases from V and 4 bases from J; junction bases left unmatched: 7. The CDR3 runs to 15 residues. The germline V gene has CDR1 MNHNS and CDR2 SASEGT.

The gene calls are TRBV6-5 and TRBJ1-2; D uncertain. V was cut by 6 bases and J by 4 bases, with 12 bases left in between. This CDR3 spans 13 amino acids. The V gene's germline CDR1 is MNHEY and CDR2 SVGAGI. The CDR3 reads CASSKMDFYGYTF. CDR3 sequence (DNA): TGTGCCAGCAGCAAGATGGACTTCTATGGCTACACCTTC.

The chain uses TRBV5-5 and TRBJ2-3; TRBD1 matches at 7 bases. V was clipped by 0 bases and J by 6 bases; unmatched bases: 4. Germline lookup yields CDR1 SGHKS and CDR2 YYEKEE (reference sequence). The CDR3 spans 14 residues. CDR3 DNA sequence: TGTGCCAGCAGCTTGGTACAGGGGCCGGATACGCAGTATTTT. As protein: CASSLVQGPDTQYF.